These 25 T cell receptor beta chains share one sample of origin, sequenced in a study of blood T cell repertoires in COVID-19 (dated by TCRdb to the early 2020s). The library was obtained by the immunoSEQ multiplex PCR assay. TCRdb provides this immuneACCESS table in a form limited to in-frame rearrangements. Some clones are lacking; in checked studies, under half of them reflect an unresolved V gene, and why the rest are absent is not known. Present in this sample are hundreds of thousands of clones, around nine tenths of which were seen just once. Over 12% of the sample lies in the top ten. The sample was PBMCs or T cells enriched from blood (not recorded which). The receptors stem from a woman in her fifties or sixties with acute COVID-19.

This chain uses TRBV2 with TRBJ1-2; 10 bases are a match to TRBD1. Germline V CDR1 and CDR2: SNHLY, FYNNEI. The CDR3 loop spans 16 amino acids. J gave up 1 base and V 6 bases, and 8 bases lay outside the gene matches. The CDR3 sequence: CASSLGRDRGNYGYTF. The CDR3 nucleotides are TGTGCCAGCAGCTTAGGACGGGACAGGGGTAACTATGGCTACACCTTC. Full variable domain (remainder filled in from reference TRBV2 and TRBJ1-2): EPEVTQTPSHQVTQMGQEVILRCVPISNHLYFYWYRQILGQKVEFLVSFYNNEISEKSEIFDDQFSVERPDGSNFTLKIRSTKLEDSAMYFCASSLGRDRGNYGYTFGSGTRLTVV.

The rearrangement uses TRBV28 and TRBJ1-6; possibly TRBD1 for D (6 bases). Deletions cut 5 bases from V and 10 bases from J, with 21 bases between. CDR3 size: 16 residues. Germline-derived CDR1 and CDR2 are MDHEN and SYDVKM. CDR3 sequence reads: CASSRWPQGSGSPLHF. Written as DNA, the CDR3 is TGTGCCAGCAGTCGTTGGCCCCAGGGGTCGGGATCACCCCTCCACTTT.

The chain couples TRBV7-9 to TRBJ1-4; D call uncertain. The CDR3 covers 16 residues. Between the trimmed V and J ends, which lost 5 bases and 8 bases, there was a span of 21 bases. Germline CDR1 is SEHNR and CDR2 is FQNEAQ (reference sequence). The CDR3 is CASSPPSEEAREKLFF. The DNA of the CDR3 is TGTGCCAGCAGCCCCCCTTCGGAGGAGGCTCGGGAAAAACTGTTTTTT.

A few counts support this clone. The chain is built from TRBV27 and TRBJ2-7, with 11 bases fitting TRBD1. The CDR3 loop spans 15 amino acids. The germline V gene encodes CDR1 MNHEY and CDR2 SMNVEV (reference sequence). The trim removed 6 bases at V and 4 bases at J, leaving 8 bases unmatched. CDR3 sequence: CASRRTGGLSYEQYF. The CDR3, as DNA: TGTGCCAGCAGAAGGACAGGGGGCCTTTCTTACGAGCAGTACTTC.

This chain links TRBV7-2 with TRBJ1-2, with 8 nucleotides matching TRBD1. The trim removed 5 bases at V and 1 base at J, leaving 12 bases unmatched. This CDR3 spans 17 amino acids. Germline CDR1 reads SGHTA; CDR2 reads FQGNSA. The CDR3 loop reads CASSISARTGFNYGYTF. The CDR3 DNA reads as TGTGCCAGCAGCATTAGTGCCCGGACAGGGTTTAACTATGGCTACACCTTC.

The chain carries TRBV6-5 and TRBJ2-7, with 9 bases fitting TRBD2. With 5 bases clipped from V and 4 bases from J, the junction kept 6 bases outside the gene matches. The CDR3 spans 14 residues. Germline CDR1 and CDR2: MNHEY and SVGAGI. As DNA, the CDR3 is TGTGCCAGCAGTCGTAGCGGGAGAGGTTACGAGCAGTACTTC. This codes for CASSRSGRGYEQYF.

The genes are TRBV27 and TRBJ1-5; 7 positions match TRBD1. The CDR3 spans 16 residues. J was trimmed by 3 bases and V by 4 bases; bases with no gene match: 9. Germline CDR1 is MNHEY and CDR2 is SMNVEV (reference sequence). The CDR3 DNA is TGTGCCAGCAGTTCGACCCACAGGGGTCCCAATCAGCCCCAGCATTTT. It is translated as CASSSTHRGPNQPQHF.

CDR3 loop: CASSNAGTDEQFF. The CDR3 DNA reads as TGTGCCAGCTCAAACGCCGGGACAGATGAGCAGTTCTTC. This rearrangement joins TRBV18 to TRBJ2-1; the match to TRBD1 covers 7 bases. This CDR3 has 13 amino acids. CDR1 and CDR2 (germline): KGHSH, LQKENI. V lost 5 bases to trimming and J lost 8 bases; unmatched junction nucleotides: 6.

To note about this clone: The same CDR3 can be traced to other DNA sequences in this sample. J is TRBJ1-5 and V is TRBV28, with 7 bases lining up with TRBD1. V dropped 6 bases and J dropped 1; count of bases not matched to a gene: 6. The CDR3 is 15 residues long. Germline V lookup: CDR1 MDHEN, CDR2 SYDVKM. DNA of the CDR3: TGTGCCAGCAGCCGGGACAGAGGGAGCAATCAGCCCCAGCATTTT. Translation gives CASSRDRGSNQPQHF. The full variable domain, with the rest looked up from reference TRBV28 and TRBJ1-5, is DVKVTQSSRYLVKRTGEKVFLECVQDMDHENMFWYRQDPGLGLRLIYFSYDVKMKEKGDIPEGYSVSREKKERFSLILESASTNQTSMYLCASSRDRGSNQPQHFGDGTRLSIL.

This clone appeared once. This chain connects TRBV28 to TRBJ1-2; no clear D. The V end was cut by 2 bases, the J end by 3 bases, with 10 bases between. The germline gives CDR1 MDHEN, CDR2 SYDVKM. The CDR3 is 14 amino acids. CDR3 in DNA: TGTGCCAGCAGTTTACGGGGTCGGGACTATGGCTACACCTTC. It is translated as CASSLRGRDYGYTF.

The chain recombines TRBV15 with TRBJ1-2, with 8 bases fitting TRBD1. Unmatched junction bases numbered 5, after V lost 0 bases and J lost 8 bases. The CDR3 is 14 residues long. CDR1 and CDR2 from the germline V gene are LNHNV and YYDKDF (reference sequence). The CDR3 DNA reads TGTGCCACCAGCAGAGAGCAGGGGGCAAGGGGCTACACCTTC. Translating it yields CATSREQGARGYTF. Filled out from reference TRBV15 and TRBJ1-2, the complete variable domain reads DAMVIQNPRYQVTQFGKPVTLSCSQTLNHNVMYWYQQKSSQAPKLLFHYYDKDFNNEADTPDNFQSRRPNTSFCFLDIRSPGLGDTAMYLCATSREQGARGYTFGSGTRLTVV.

This clone appeared once. The chain carries TRBV3-1 (or the pseudogene TRBV3-2) and TRBJ2-1; 8 nucleotides line up with TRBD1. The V and J ends lost 0 bases and 8 bases, in that order; junction bases with no gene match: 12. Germline V CDR1 and CDR2: LGHDT, YNNKEL (reference sequence). The CDR3 covers 17 residues. CDR3 residues: CASSQEGVPTGGDEQFF. In DNA, the CDR3 is TGTGCCAGCAGCCAAGAAGGAGTCCCCACAGGGGGTGATGAGCAGTTCTTC.

The chain couples TRBV12-5 to TRBJ2-5; 10 bases fit TRBD1. The CDR3 spans 15 residues. Germline CDR1 is LGHNT and CDR2 is FRNRAP. The ends lost 4 bases at V and 3 bases at J; junction bases unmatched: 5. The CDR3 nucleotides are TGTGCTAGTGGTTCGACAGGGGGCGGTGAAGAGACCCAGTACTTC. Its translation is CASGSTGGGEETQYF.

The rearrangement uses TRBV13 and TRBJ2-1; 11 nucleotides align to TRBD2. The CDR3 is made up of 15 amino acids. V was pared by 5 bases and J by 3 bases, with 3 bases of the junction left unmatched. Germline-derived CDR1 and CDR2 are PRHDT and FYEKMQ (reference sequence). DNA for the CDR3: TGTGCCAGCAGCCGAGGGACTAGCGGCTACAATGAGCAGTTCTTC. Translated, it gives CASSRGTSGYNEQFF. The whole variable domain, filled in from reference TRBV13 and TRBJ2-1, reads AAGVIQSPRHLIKEKRETATLKCYPIPRHDTVYWYQQGPGQDPQFLISFYEKMQSDKGSIPDRFSAQQFSDYHSELNMSSLELGDSALYFCASSRGTSGYNEQFFGPGTRLTVL.

This clone was seen just once. The rearrangement uses TRBV9 and TRBJ2-7; weak D call: TRBD2 (6 bases). The germline V and J ends were trimmed by 3 bases and 10 bases, with 11 bases remaining between them. The CDR3 runs 11 residues. In germline, CDR1 is SGDLS, CDR2 YYNGEE. CDR3 nucleotide sequence: TGTGCCAGCAGCGGGGGCGGGATCCAGTACTTC. Translated: CASSGGGIQYF.

The chain employs TRBV4-1 and TRBJ1-2; D is unclear. The CDR3 is 15 amino acids. V was clipped by 0 bases and J by 4 bases, with 12 bases between them. Germline V gene sequence: CDR1 MGHRA, CDR2 YSYEKL. The CDR3 protein is CASSQDRVQSYGYTF. The CDR3 DNA follows: TGCGCCAGCAGCCAAGATCGAGTACAGTCCTATGGCTACACCTTC.

The chain employs TRBV2 and TRBJ2-5; 11 bases fit TRBD2. The CDR3 loop spans 16 amino acids. Germline CDR1 and CDR2: SNHLY and FYNNEI. V shed 6 bases, J shed 5 bases, and the junction held 11 bases outside the gene matches. The CDR3 here is CASRRGGLAGGETQYF. CDR3 nucleotide sequence: TGTGCCAGCAGACGGGGGGGGCTAGCGGGAGGCGAGACCCAGTACTTC. Using reference TRBV2 and TRBJ2-5 for the parts outside the CDR3, the full variable domain is EPEVTQTPSHQVTQMGQEVILRCVPISNHLYFYWYRQILGQKVEFLVSFYNNEISEKSEIFDDQFSVERPDGSNFTLKIRSTKLEDSAMYFCASRRGGLAGGETQYFGPGTRLLVL.

The chain links TRBV28 to TRBJ1-2; a weak D match, TRBD1 (5 bases). The CDR3 is 14 amino acids. CDR1 MDHEN and CDR2 SYDVKM come from the germline V gene. V lost 5 bases to trimming and J lost 5 bases, with 15 bases between them. CDR3 region: CASSGAGAGYGYTF. As DNA, the CDR3 is TGTGCCAGCAGTGGGGCCGGGGCGGGATATGGCTACACCTTC.

V gene TRBV4-1 combines with J gene TRBJ1-1, with D tentatively TRBD1 (6 bases). V lost 4 bases, J lost 1 base, and 19 bases lay in between. The germline gives CDR1 MGHRA, CDR2 YSYEKL. The CDR3 totals 17 residues. The CDR3 protein is CASSRLDFRGTNTEAFF. The CDR3 DNA reads as TGCGCCAGCAGCCGCCTAGACTTCAGGGGTACGAACACTGAAGCTTTCTTT.

The V gene is TRBV19, the J gene TRBJ1-5, with TRBD1 matching over 7 bases. The CDR3 length is 15 residues. The germline V gene encodes CDR1 LNHDA and CDR2 SQIVND (reference sequence). V lost 2 bases, J lost 0 bases, and 1 base stayed unmatched. The CDR3 bases are TGTGCCAGTAGTATACGACAGGGTAGCAATCAGCCCCAGCATTTT. Its protein is CASSIRQGSNQPQHF.

The V call is TRBV5-8, the J call TRBJ1-6; unclear D gene. Germline CDR1 is SGHTS and CDR2 is YDEGEE. V was shortened by 0 bases and J by 11 bases, with 15 bases between the two germline ends. The CDR3 consists of 15 residues. The CDR3 region has the DNA TGTGCCAGCAGCTTGGCCACTTCCCCCCCTACACCCCTCCACTTT. Translating it yields CASSLATSPPTPLHF. Drawing the rest from reference TRBV5-8 and TRBJ1-6, the complete variable domain is EAGVTQSPTHLIKTRGQQATLRCSPISGHTSVYWYQQALGLGLQFLLWYDEGEERNRGNFPPRFSGRQFPNYSSELNVNALELEDSALYLCASSLATSPPTPLHFGNGTRLTVT.

This clone occurred a few times. The V gene is TRBV3-1 (or the pseudogene TRBV3-2), the J gene TRBJ2-5; TRBD2 agrees at 14 bases. Germline V gene sequence: CDR1 LGHDT, CDR2 YNNKEL (reference sequence). Trimming took 8 bases from V and 5 from J; bases not matched to a gene: 10. The CDR3 consists of 16 residues. The CDR3 nucleotides are TGTGCCAGCCGCCGGACTAGCGGGAGGAAGAGGGAGACCCAGTACTTC. Its protein is CASRRTSGRKRETQYF.

The chain employs TRBV18 and TRBJ1-3; D might be TRBD1 (5 bases). The CDR3 runs 14 residues. V lost 3 bases and J lost 3, with 9 bases in between. Germline assignment: CDR1 KGHSH and CDR2 LQKENI. The CDR3 sequence: CASSPATVGNTIYF. In DNA, the CDR3 is TGTGCCAGCTCACCGGCGACAGTTGGAAACACCATATATTTT.

The V and J genes are TRBV7-3 and TRBJ2-1; D uncertain. The CDR3 covers 13 residues. From germline, CDR1 is SGHTA and CDR2 FQGTGA. The V gene lost 5 bases and the J gene lost 1 base, with 6 bases spanning the gap. For the CDR3, the DNA is TGTGCCAGCAGCCCAGGATCCTACAATGAGCAGTTCTTC. It specifies CASSPGSYNEQFF.

The CDR3 loop reads CATSQTGLYGYTF. The CDR3 nucleotides read TGTGCCACCAGTCAAACAGGGCTTTATGGCTACACCTTC. V usage is TRBV24-1 and J usage is TRBJ1-2, with a weak D call TRBD1 (6 bases). The V end lost 6 bases, the J end lost 5 bases, and 12 bases lay between the germline ends. CDR3 length: 13 amino acids. Germline V gene sequence: CDR1 KGHDR, CDR2 SFDVKD.